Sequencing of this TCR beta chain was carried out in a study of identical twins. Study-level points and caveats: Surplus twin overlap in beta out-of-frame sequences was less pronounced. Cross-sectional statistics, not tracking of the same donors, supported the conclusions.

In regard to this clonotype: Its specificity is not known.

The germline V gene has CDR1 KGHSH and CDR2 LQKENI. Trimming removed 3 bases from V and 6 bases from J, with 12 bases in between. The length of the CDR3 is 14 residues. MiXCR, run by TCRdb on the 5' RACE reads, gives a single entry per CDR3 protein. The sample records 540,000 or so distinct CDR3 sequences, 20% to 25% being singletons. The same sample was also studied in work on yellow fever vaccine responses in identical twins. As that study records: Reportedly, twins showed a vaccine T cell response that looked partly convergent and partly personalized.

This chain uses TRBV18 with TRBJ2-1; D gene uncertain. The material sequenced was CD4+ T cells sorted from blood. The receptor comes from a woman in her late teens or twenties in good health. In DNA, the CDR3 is TGTGCCAGCTCACCCCCCCAGCCGGGCAATGAGCAGTTCTTC. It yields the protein CASSPPQPGNEQFF.